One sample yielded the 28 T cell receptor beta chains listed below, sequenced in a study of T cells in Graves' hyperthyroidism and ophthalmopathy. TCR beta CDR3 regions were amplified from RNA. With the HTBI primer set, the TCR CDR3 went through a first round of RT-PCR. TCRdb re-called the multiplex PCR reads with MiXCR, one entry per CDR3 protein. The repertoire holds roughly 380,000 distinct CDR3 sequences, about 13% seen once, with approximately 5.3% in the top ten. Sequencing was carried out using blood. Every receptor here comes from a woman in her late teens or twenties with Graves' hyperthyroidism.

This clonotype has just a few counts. The chain's CDR3 is CASSQDSSGANVLTF. The CDR3, as DNA: TGTGCCAGCAGCCAAGACAGCTCTGGGGCCAACGTCCTGACTTTC. This chain links TRBV3-1 with TRBJ2-6; no clear D. Germline V gene data show CDR1 as LGHDT and CDR2 as YNNKEL (reference sequence). The V and J ends lost 0 bases and 0 bases respectively, with 3 bases between them. The CDR3 sequence is 15 residues long.

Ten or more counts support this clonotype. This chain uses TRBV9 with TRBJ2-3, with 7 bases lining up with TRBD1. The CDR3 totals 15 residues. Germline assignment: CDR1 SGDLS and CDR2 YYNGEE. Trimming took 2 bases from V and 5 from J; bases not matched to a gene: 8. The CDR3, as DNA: TGTGCCAGCAGCGTTGAGGGGGCGTCTCGAGATACGCAGTATTTT. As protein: CASSVEGASRDTQYF.

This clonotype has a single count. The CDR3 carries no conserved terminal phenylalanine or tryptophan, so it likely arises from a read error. Written as DNA, the CDR3 is TGTGCCAGCAGTAGTGGACAGGGCTATGGCTACACCCTC. Its protein product is CASSSGQGYGYTL. This chain joins TRBV28 and TRBJ1-2; 8 positions agree with TRBD1. V was pared by 5 bases and J by 4 bases, with 3 bases of the junction left unmatched. This CDR3 is built from 13 residues. Germline-derived CDR1 and CDR2 are MDHEN and SYDVKM.

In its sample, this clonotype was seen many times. The CDR3 DNA reads as TGTGCCTGGAGTGTTCCATCCTATGAGCAGTTCTTC. It is translated as CAWSVPSYEQFF. The chain couples TRBV30 to TRBJ2-1; D remains ambiguous. Trimming took 0 bases from V and 8 from J, leaving 8 bases between them. Germline CDR1 reads GTSNPN; CDR2 reads SVGIG (reference sequence). The CDR3 is made up of 12 amino acids.

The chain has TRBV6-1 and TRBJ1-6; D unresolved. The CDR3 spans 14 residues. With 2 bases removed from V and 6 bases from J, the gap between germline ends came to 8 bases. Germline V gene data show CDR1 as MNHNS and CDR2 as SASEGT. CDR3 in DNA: TGTGCCAGCAGTGAATCTGACATTAATTCACCCCTCCACTTT. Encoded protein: CASSESDINSPLHF.

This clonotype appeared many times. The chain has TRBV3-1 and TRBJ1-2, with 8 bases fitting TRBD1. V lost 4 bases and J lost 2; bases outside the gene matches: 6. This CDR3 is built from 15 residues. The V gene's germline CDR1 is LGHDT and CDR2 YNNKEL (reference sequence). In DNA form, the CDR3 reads TGTGCCAGCAGCCCTCGGGACAGGAAAAACTATGGCTACACCTTC. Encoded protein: CASSPRDRKNYGYTF.

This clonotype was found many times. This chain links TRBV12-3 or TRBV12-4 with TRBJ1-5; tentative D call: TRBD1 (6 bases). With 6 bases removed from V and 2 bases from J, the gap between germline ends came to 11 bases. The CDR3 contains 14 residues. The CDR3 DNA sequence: TGTGCCAGCAGCTTATCAGGGGGCAATCAGCCCCAGCATTTT. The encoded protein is CASSLSGGNQPQHF.

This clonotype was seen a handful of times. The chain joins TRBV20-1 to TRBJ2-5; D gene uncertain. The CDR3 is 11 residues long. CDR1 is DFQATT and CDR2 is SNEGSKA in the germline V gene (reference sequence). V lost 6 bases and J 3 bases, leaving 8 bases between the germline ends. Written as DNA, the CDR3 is TGCAGTGCCGTACCTAAAGAGACCCAGTACTTC. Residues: CSAVPKETQYF.

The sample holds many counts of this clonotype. The CDR3 loop is CASIRLGEGPDTQYF. As DNA, the CDR3 is TGTGCCAGCATAAGGTTAGGAGAAGGCCCAGATACGCAGTATTTT. V is TRBV2 and J is TRBJ2-3, with no clear D. This CDR3 contains 15 residues. Germline V lookup: CDR1 SNHLY, CDR2 FYNNEI. With 7 bases removed from V and 4 bases from J, the gap between germline ends came to 18 bases.

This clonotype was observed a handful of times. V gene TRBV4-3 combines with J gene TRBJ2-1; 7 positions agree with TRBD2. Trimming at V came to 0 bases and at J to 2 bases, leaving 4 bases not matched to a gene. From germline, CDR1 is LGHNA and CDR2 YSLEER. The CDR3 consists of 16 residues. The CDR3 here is CASSQEPGLAYNEQFF. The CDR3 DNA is TGCGCCAGCAGCCAAGAGCCCGGACTAGCCTACAATGAGCAGTTCTTC.

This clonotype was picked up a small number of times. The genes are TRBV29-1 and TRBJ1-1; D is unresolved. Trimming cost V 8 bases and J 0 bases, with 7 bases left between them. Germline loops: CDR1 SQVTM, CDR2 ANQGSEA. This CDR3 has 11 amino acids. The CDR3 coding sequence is TGCAGCCTAATACTGAACACTGAAGCTTTCTTT. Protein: CSLILNTEAFF.

The CDR3 spells CASSVGDRVGFQHF. The CDR3 coding sequence is TGTGCCAGCAGCGTGGGGGACAGGGTGGGGTTCCAGCATTTT. The chain employs TRBV9 and TRBJ1-5; 9 bases line up with TRBD1. J lost 12 bases, V lost 2 bases, and 9 bases had no gene match. The CDR3 consists of 14 residues. Germline loops: CDR1 SGDLS, CDR2 YYNGEE.

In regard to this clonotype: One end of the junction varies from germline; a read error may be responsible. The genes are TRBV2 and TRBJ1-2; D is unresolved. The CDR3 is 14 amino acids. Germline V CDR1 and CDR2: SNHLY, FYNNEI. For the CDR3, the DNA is TGTGCCAGCAGTGAAGAGAGGAAATACTACGGCTACACCTTC. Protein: CASSEERKYYGYTF. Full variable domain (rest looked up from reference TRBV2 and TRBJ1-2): EPEVTQTPSHQVTQMGQEVILRCVPISNHLYFYWYRQILGQKVEFLVSFYNNEISEKSEIFDDQFSVERPDGSNFTLKIRSTKLEDSAMYFCASSEERKYYGYTFGSGTRLTVV.

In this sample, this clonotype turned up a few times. CDR3 nucleotide sequence: TGTGCCAGCAGCTTGGTCCTAGCGGGAATTCTTGGGGAGACCCAGTACTTC. Amino acid sequence: CASSLVLAGILGETQYF. The J gene is TRBJ2-5, the V gene TRBV5-6; TRBD2 aligns across 9 bases. CDR3 length equals 17 residues. From germline, CDR1 is SGHDT and CDR2 YYEEEE. Unmatched junction bases numbered 11, after V lost 0 bases and J lost 5 bases.

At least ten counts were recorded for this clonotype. CDR3 sequence reads: CASSSNIYEQYF. In DNA form, the CDR3 reads TGTGCCAGCAGCTCGAACATCTACGAGCAGTACTTC. The J gene is TRBJ2-7, the V gene TRBV5-6; D uncertain. Trimming stripped 3 bases from V and 3 bases from J, with 7 bases between. There are 12 residues in the CDR3. CDR1 SGHDT and CDR2 YYEEEE come from the germline V gene.

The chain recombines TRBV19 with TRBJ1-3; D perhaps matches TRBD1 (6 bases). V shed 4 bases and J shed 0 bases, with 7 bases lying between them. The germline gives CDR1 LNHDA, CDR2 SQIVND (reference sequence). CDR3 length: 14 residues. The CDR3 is CASSTGDSGNTIYF. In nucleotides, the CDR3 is TGTGCCAGTAGTACAGGGGACTCTGGAAACACCATATATTTT.

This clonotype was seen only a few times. In nucleotides, the CDR3 is TGTGCCAGCAGCGTAGATGAGGCCGGGGAGCTGTTTTTT. Protein sequence: CASSVDEAGELFF. This sequence joins TRBV9 and TRBJ2-2; D uncertain. V was cut by 0 bases and J by 6 bases, with 6 bases left in between. Germline V gene sequence: CDR1 SGDLS, CDR2 YYNGEE. The CDR3 totals 13 residues.

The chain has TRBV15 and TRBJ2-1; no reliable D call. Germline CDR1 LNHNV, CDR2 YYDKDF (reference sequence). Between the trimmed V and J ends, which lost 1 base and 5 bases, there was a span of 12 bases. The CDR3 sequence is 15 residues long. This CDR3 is CATSRVRGPDNEQFF. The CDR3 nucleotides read TGTGCCACCAGCAGAGTTAGAGGTCCCGACAATGAGCAGTTCTTC.

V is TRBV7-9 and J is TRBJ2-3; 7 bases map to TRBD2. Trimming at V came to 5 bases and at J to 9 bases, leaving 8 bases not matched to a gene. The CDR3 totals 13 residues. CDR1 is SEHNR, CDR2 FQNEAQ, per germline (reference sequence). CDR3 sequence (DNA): TGTGCCAGCAGCCGGGCTCTAGCGGACACGCAGTATTTT. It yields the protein CASSRALADTQYF.

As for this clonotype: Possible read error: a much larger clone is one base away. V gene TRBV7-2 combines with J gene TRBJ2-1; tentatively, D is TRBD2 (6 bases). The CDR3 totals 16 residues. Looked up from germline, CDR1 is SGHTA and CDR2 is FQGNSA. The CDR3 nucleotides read TGTCCCAGCAGCTACGCTCTCGGGAGATCCTACAATGAGCAGTTCTTC. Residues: CPSSYALGRSYNEQFF.

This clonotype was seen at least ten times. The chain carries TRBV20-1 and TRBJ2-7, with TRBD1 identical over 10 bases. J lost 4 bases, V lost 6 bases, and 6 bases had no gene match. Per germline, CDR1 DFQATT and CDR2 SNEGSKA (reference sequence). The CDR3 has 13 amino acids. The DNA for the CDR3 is TGCAGTGCGGCCGGGACAGGGGTGTACGAGCAGTACTTC. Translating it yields CSAAGTGVYEQYF.

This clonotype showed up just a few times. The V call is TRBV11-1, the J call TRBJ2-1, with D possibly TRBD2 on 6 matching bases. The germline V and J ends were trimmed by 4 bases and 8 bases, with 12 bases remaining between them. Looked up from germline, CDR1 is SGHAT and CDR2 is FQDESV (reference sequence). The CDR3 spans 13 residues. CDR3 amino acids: CASSWGRWDEQFF. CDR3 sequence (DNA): TGTGCCAGCAGCTGGGGGAGGTGGGATGAGCAGTTCTTC.

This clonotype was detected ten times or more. The CDR3 sequence is CASSFGLEGYTF. The DNA for the CDR3 is TGTGCCAGCAGTTTTGGACTGGAAGGCTACACCTTC. V gene TRBV28 combines with J gene TRBJ1-2, with no clear D. From germline, CDR1 is MDHEN and CDR2 SYDVKM. The ends were cut back, 3 bases at V and 8 bases at J, with 10 bases in the middle. The CDR3 runs 12 residues.

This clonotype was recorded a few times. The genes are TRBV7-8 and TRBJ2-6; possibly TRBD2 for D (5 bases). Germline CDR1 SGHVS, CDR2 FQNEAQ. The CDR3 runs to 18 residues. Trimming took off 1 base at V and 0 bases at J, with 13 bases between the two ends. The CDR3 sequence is CASSLVFPGSSGANVLTF. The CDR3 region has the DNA TGTGCCAGCAGCTTAGTTTTTCCGGGGAGCTCTGGGGCCAACGTCCTGACTTTC. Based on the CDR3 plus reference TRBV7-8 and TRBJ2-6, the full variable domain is GAGVSQSPRYKVAKRGQDVALRCDPISGHVSLFWYQQALGQGPEFLTYFQNEAQLDKSGLPSDRFFAERPEGSVSTLKIQRTQQEDSAVYLCASSLVFPGSSGANVLTFGAGSRLTVL.

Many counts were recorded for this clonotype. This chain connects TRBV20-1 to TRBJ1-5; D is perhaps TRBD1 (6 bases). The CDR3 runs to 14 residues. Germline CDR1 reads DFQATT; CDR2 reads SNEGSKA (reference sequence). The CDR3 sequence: CTAKSDGTNQPQHF. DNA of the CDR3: TGCACCGCTAAGTCGGACGGGACAAATCAGCCCCAGCATTTT.

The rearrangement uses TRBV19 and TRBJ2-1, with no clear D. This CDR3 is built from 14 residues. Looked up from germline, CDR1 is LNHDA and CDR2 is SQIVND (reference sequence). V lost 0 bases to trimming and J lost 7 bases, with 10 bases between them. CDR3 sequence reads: CASSIDVGLNEQFF. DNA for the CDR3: TGTGCCAGTAGTATAGACGTGGGGTTGAATGAGCAGTTCTTC.

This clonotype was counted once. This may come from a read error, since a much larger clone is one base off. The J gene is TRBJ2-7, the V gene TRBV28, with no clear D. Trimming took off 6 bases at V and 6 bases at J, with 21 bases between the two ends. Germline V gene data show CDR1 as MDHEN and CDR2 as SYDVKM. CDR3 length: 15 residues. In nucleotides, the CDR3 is TGTGCCAGCAGAGAGGCCAGGACGGCTCCTGGCGAGCAGTACTTC. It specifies CASREARTAPGEQYF.

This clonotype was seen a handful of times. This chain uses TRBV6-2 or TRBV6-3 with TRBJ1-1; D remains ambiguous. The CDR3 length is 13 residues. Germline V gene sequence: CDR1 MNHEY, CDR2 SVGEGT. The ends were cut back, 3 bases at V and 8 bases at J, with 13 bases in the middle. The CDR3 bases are TGTGCCAGCAGTTATTCCGGGCGTGGGGAAGCTTTCTTT. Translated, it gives CASSYSGRGEAFF.